This TCR beta chain was retrieved from a study of blood T cell repertoires in COVID-19. On the study more broadly: Samples representing acute and convalescent COVID-19 were sourced from the United States, Italy and Spain.

Participants were aged 18 to 89 years, lived in under 25 US areas, and enrolled virtually. Symptom resolution, clearance, or two negative PCRs marked the recovered donors of Cohort 3. Study processing details: For nucleated cells, counts were estimated from reference gene primer amplification. Sequencing was performed with immunoSEQ multiplex PCR; in TCRdb, only in-frame clones are kept and a portion is missing. V and J calls and clone size are given by that table; D and trimming were obtained from the DNA. The table includes under 500,000 clones, roughly nine tenths detected once. Trimming left V 5 bases short and J 8 bases short, with 7 bases between. The CDR3 has 11 amino acids. CDR1 is SEHNR, CDR2 FQNEAQ, per germline (reference sequence).

The V gene is TRBV7-9, the J gene TRBJ2-1, with unresolved D. Material for sequencing was PBMCs or T cells enriched from blood (not recorded which). The sequence came from a man aged 25 to 45 who had recovered from COVID-19. The CDR3 here is CASSARDEQFF. The CDR3 DNA reads as TGTGCCAGCAGCGCTAGAGATGAGCAGTTCTTC. The full variable domain, with the rest looked up from reference TRBV7-9 and TRBJ2-1, is DTGVSQNPRHKITKRGQNVTFRCDPISEHNRLYWYRQTLGQGPEFLTYFQNEAQLEKSRLLSDRFSAERPKGSFSTLEIQRTEQGDSAMYLCASSARDEQFFGPGTRLTVL.